The 9 T cell receptor beta chains given below trace back to one sample, sequenced in a study of blood T cell repertoires in COVID-19. TCRdb keeps only in-frame clones here, not all; method: immunoSEQ multiplex PCR. The table has roughly 68,000 clones, roughly 88% seen once. Input material: peripheral blood. The receptors come from a human donor in a cohort sampled during active COVID-19.

V is TRBV29-1 and J is TRBJ2-5; D might be TRBD2 (6 bases). The CDR3 spans 16 residues. Between the trimmed V and J ends, which lost 7 bases and 2 bases, there was a span of 23 bases. CDR1 SQVTM and CDR2 ANQGSEA come from the germline V gene. CDR3 in DNA: TGCAGCGCAGGAGTTGGAGGGAGGCTGGGTCAAGAGACCCAGTACTTC. Translating it yields CSAGVGGRLGQETQYF.

The J gene is TRBJ1-6, the V gene TRBV3-1 (or the pseudogene TRBV3-2); 9 bases match TRBD1. The CDR3 extends over 16 amino acids. Germline-derived CDR1 and CDR2 are LGHDT and YNNKEL (reference sequence). V shed 6 bases, J shed 6 bases, and the junction held 9 bases outside the gene matches. The CDR3 sequence: CASSIDGTGLNSPLHF. The CDR3 DNA reads TGTGCCAGCAGTATAGACGGGACAGGGCTTAATTCACCCCTCCACTTT.

This chain links TRBV10-3 with TRBJ2-7; 10 bases are a match to TRBD2. Per germline, CDR1 ENHRY and CDR2 SYGVKD. The CDR3 runs 14 residues. V trimming: 6 bases; J trimming: 3 bases; junction bases outside the gene matches: 5. CDR3 DNA: TGTGCCATCAGGGATAGCGGGGGGAGCTACGAGCAGTACTTC. It specifies CAIRDSGGSYEQYF.

V gene TRBV11-3 combines with J gene TRBJ2-7, with 9 positions matching TRBD1. After removal of 3 bases from V and 5 bases from J, the junction contained 5 bases not matched to a gene. Germline assignment: CDR1 SGHNT and CDR2 YENEEA. There are 14 residues in the CDR3. CDR3 DNA sequence: TGTGCCAGCAGCTTTGGGACAGGGATTGACGAGCAGTACTTC. Protein sequence: CASSFGTGIDEQYF.

V usage is TRBV14 and J usage is TRBJ1-3; D perhaps matches TRBD1 (5 bases). This CDR3 region has 15 residues. CDR1 is SGHDN and CDR2 is FVKESK in the germline V gene. V lost 4 bases and J 3 bases, leaving 13 bases between the germline ends. CDR3 coding DNA: TGTGCCAGCAGCCGGGACGGGGGAGATGGAAACACCATATATTTT. It codes for CASSRDGGDGNTIYF.

This chain joins TRBV5-1 and TRBJ2-7, with 10 bases matching TRBD2. The ends lost 4 bases at V and 0 bases at J; junction bases unmatched: 4. The CDR3 has 15 residues. The germline V gene has CDR1 SGHRS and CDR2 YFSETQ. The CDR3 loop is CASSPRTSGSYEQYF. In nucleotides, the CDR3 is TGCGCCAGCAGCCCTAGGACTAGCGGCTCCTACGAGCAGTACTTC.

V gene TRBV5-1 combines with J gene TRBJ2-3; 12 bases match TRBD2. CDR1 and CDR2 from the germline V gene are SGHRS and YFSETQ. With 3 bases clipped from V and 4 bases from J, the junction kept 3 bases outside the gene matches. The CDR3 length is 15 residues. Here the CDR3 DNA reads TGCGCCAGCAGCTGGACTAGCGGGAAGGCAGATACGCAGTATTTT. This encodes CASSWTSGKADTQYF.

The chain is built from TRBV5-4 and TRBJ2-7, with 8 bases lining up with TRBD1. Germline V CDR1 and CDR2: SGHNT, YYREEE (reference sequence). The junction had 10 bases not matched to a gene; V was cut back by 0 bases and J by 5 bases. This CDR3 region has 16 residues. CDR3 in DNA: TGTGCCAGCAGCTTGGGGTTGGCAGGACAGGGTGACGAGCAGTACTTC. Translating it yields CASSLGLAGQGDEQYF. Full variable domain (remainder filled in from reference TRBV5-4 and TRBJ2-7): ETGVTQSPTHLIKTRGQQVTLRCSSQSGHNTVSWYQQALGQGPQFIFQYYREEENGRGNFPPRFSGLQFPNYSSELNVNALELDDSALYLCASSLGLAGQGDEQYFGPGTRLTVT.

J is TRBJ1-4 and V is TRBV2; 9 bases match TRBD1. The CDR3 consists of 15 residues. The germline gives CDR1 SNHLY, CDR2 FYNNEI. After removal of 9 bases from V and 7 bases from J, the junction contained 12 bases not matched to a gene. As DNA, the CDR3 is TGTGCCAGGACCTCCGGGACAGGGTCTGGTGAAAAACTGTTTTTT. It translates to CARTSGTGSGEKLFF.